This TCR beta chain came from a study of OX40 agonist ivuxolimab in advanced cancers. The overall study: Each dose-escalation patient presented with hepatocellular carcinoma, melanoma, renal cell or head and neck cancer.

Only in-frame clones appear in the TCRdb table, and some are missing; sequencing was by immunoSEQ multiplex PCR. The repertoire holds 80,000 to 100,000 clones, with roughly nine tenths as singletons. It was autoimmune disease history or systemic immunosuppression that excluded patients. Study-wide points: Certain nonresponders additionally had low normalized T-cell clonal expansion. CD8+ T cells were the subset that, on average, had more expanded clones than CD4+.

Looked up from germline, CDR1 is SGHNT and CDR2 is YYREEE (reference sequence). This CDR3 comprises 14 residues. V was pared by 4 bases and J by 6 bases, with 14 bases between. Concerning this clone itself: No antigen is known for it.

Here the sequenced sample was CD4+ or CD8+ T cells sorted from blood, taken in a trial of the OX40 agonist ivuxolimab. The sequence was collected from an adult with an advanced solid tumor such as melanoma, head and neck, liver or kidney cancer. V usage is TRBV5-4 and J usage is TRBJ2-1; perhaps TRBD1 as D (6 bases). CDR3 bases: TGTGCCAGCAGCCCCGAAGGGGGTGCCAATGAGCAGTTCTTC. This gives the protein CASSPEGGANEQFF.